The subject of this entry is one T cell receptor beta chain. Its antigen remains undetermined. The sample holds no much larger clone one base away, and base qualities are not on file. This entry is derived from a study of T cell responses to AZD1222 COVID-19 vaccine (dated by TCRdb to the early 2020s). Regarding the complete study: Because spike-specific TCR depth and breadth did not differ between the two schedules, AZD1222 recipients who got a second dose at roughly 4 weeks were pooled with those who got a second dose at roughly 12 weeks. A total of under 250 trial participants underwent TCR sequencing, of whom 207 had received two doses of AZD1222 and 26 had received two doses of the MenACWY control vaccine. Trial participants were enrolled by age into 18-55, 56-69 and 70-plus year subgroups, with roughly 150, 30 and 60 TCR-sequenced participants respectively. General conclusions and limits of the study: Because no samples from the day 14 peak response were available, repertoires could be characterized only after the peak T cell response. CD4 TCRs associated with the vaccine covered the entire spike protein, and the dominant responses were in regions 160-218 and 743-854. In the small 56-69-year group, the increase in depth fell short of significance, most likely because of low power. Reportedly, almost half of the unique spike-specific TCRs recognized epitopes lying outside the regions that are mutated in the B.1.351 and B.1.1.7 variants. Only five to seven AZD1222 recipients were SARS-CoV-2 seropositive at baseline, limiting conclusions about previously exposed vaccinees. A significant rise in spike-specific TCR breadth and depth was observed after two AZD1222 doses relative to day 0 and relative to MenACWY recipients. Most participants were white British and females outnumbered males, and the authors suggested that clonal diversity may have been underestimated.

The CDR3 goes from the cysteine to the phenylalanine over 13 residues. Only CDR3 DNA is held: 39 bases, read in frame from base 1. Relative to germline, V is 2 bases shorter and J is 3 bases shorter, with 8 bases between their ends. For CDR1 and CDR2, the germline V gene (reference sequence) lists GTSNPN and SVGIG. Read against the paper, the sample's time point label means: baseline before first vaccination. Samples from vaccinated people were obtained from the UK trials COV001 and COV002, which included a single-blind randomized controlled phase 2/3 trial of AZD1222 (ChAdOx1 nCoV-19) in healthy adults. Trial participant PBMC samples were collected at day 0 and day 28 after the second dose for TCRbeta chain sequencing. The CDR3 regions of human TCRbeta chains were analyzed by immunosequencing. The original pipeline was this. Repertoire TCRs were checked for matches against a reference library of SARS-CoV-2-specific TCRs that had been generated using the MIRA antigen-specificity platform. Breadth was defined as the fraction of unique TCRs that were SARS-CoV-2-associated. Depth was defined as the fraction of total T cells that were SARS-CoV-2-associated. Using the MIRA data, every spike-specific TCR was mapped to the spike region that the TCR reacted to and assigned to either a CD4 or a CD8 class. Log10-transformed breadth and depth values were compared by one-way ANOVA with Sidak's multiple comparisons tests. In TCRdb, the immuneACCESS table is reduced to in-frame sequences with V and J assigned. These tables do not hold every clone; where another copy was compared, an unresolved V gene accounts for under half, and the others remain unexplained. V, J and clone size were drawn from that table, and D and trimming were deduced from the DNA. For this sample there are about 120,000 clones; 92% appear just once. Of the sample, 13% to 15% is held by the ten largest clones.

This clonotype was obtained from an adult in good health. This sample comprised peripheral blood, obtained on day 0 of AZD1222 vaccination. The rearranged chain carries TRBV30 and TRBJ1-5; the D gene cannot be resolved reliably. The CDR3 is CAWSPSINQPQHF. The base sequence is TGTGCCTGGAGTCCATCGATCAATCAGCCCCAGCATTTT.